This record concerns one T cell receptor (beta chain) sequence. Its antigen is unknown. This sample was included in a study of shared clonotypes between healthy human individuals. Germline V gene lookup returns CDR1 SGHTA and CDR2 FQGNSA. CDR3 length equals 16 residues. V shed 4 bases, J shed 4 bases, and the junction held 10 bases outside the gene matches. 200 to 250 ng DNA, about 30,000 T cell genomes, went into each sorted-subset replicate PCR. Using immunoSEQ multiplex PCR, the repertoire was profiled, and TCRdb retains in-frame clones only, with some absent. The repertoire includes under 200,000 clones, over 80% of them detected once, and 0.067% sits in the top ten. Study results and caveats: With few donors, the genetic and exposure-history diversity represented was limited. When compared with the clonotypes that were shared by all four sorted-subset donors, the non-shared clonotypes turned out to have lower generation probabilities.

Naive CD4+ cells were CD45RA-selected; the remaining cells were memory. The chain employs TRBV7-2 and TRBJ1-2; 9 bases line up with TRBD1. The source of this sequence is a woman aged 25 to 39 in good health. Sequenced sample: naive CD4+ T cells sorted from blood. As for subset: CD45RA+ positively selected. The CDR3 sequence is CASSSGTGKGRYGYTF. The DNA of the CDR3 is TGTGCCAGCAGCTCCGGGACAGGGAAGGGACGCTATGGCTACACCTTC.